The entry below describes one T cell receptor (beta chain). Its target is unknown. Averaging about 0.12 L, one heparinised blood draw came from each individual donor. Sorting of CD4+ naive, central memory, regulatory and stem cell-like memory cells was performed via CD45RO/CCR7/CD25/CD127/CD95/CD27. Reverse transcribing all isolated RNA meant expressed TCRB transcripts were sequenced. Profiled with immunoSEQ multiplex PCR; TCRdb holds only in-frame clones, not every one. The sample has about 360,000 clones, around 12% seen once. This sample stems from a study of beta chain features in type 1 diabetes. General study results and limits: The naive, central memory and Treg TCRB repertoires of patients appeared to be more similar to one another than those of healthy donors. The study found fewer insertions and more deletions at VDJ junctions in type 1 diabetes patients.

The V gene's germline CDR1 is MNHEY and CDR2 SVGAGI. This CDR3 has 14 residues. Trimming took off 5 bases at V and 8 bases at J, with 16 bases between the two ends. The chain joins TRBV6-5 to TRBJ2-1; tentatively, D is TRBD1 (5 bases). Sequenced material: naive CD4+ T cells from blood. The origin of this receptor is a man between 18 and 35 years old in good health. The CDR3 here is CASSRSPRVHEQFF. The CDR3 bases are TGTGCCAGCAGTCGTTCTCCCAGGGTCCATGAGCAGTTCTTC.